Presented here are 14 T cell receptor beta chains from one specimen sequenced in a study of T-cell memory formation after mild COVID-19 (dated by TCRdb to the early 2020s). Library preparation was by 5' RACE. Instrument used: Illumina NovaSeq 6000. TCRdb took the public reads, trimmed them with fastp at Q25, ran MiXCR for clone calling and kept in-frame beta chains. Entries that share a CDR3 protein sequence are merged under the most common genes and DNA. The sample has 280,000 or so distinct CDR3 sequences on record, 8.2% of them singletons. Together, the top ten hold approximately 23% of the sample. Material for sequencing was PBMCs or a T cell subset sorted from them (not recorded which). The receptors originated from a young man who had mild COVID-19 (a few samples of this study predate the infection). The sample titles of this study are shuffled in the database, so cell type and time point are left out; the donor was told from shared clones.

This clonotype was seen a few times. The rearrangement uses TRBV7-2 and TRBJ2-1, with 7 positions matching TRBD2. Germline V gene lookup returns CDR1 SGHTA and CDR2 FQGNSA. The CDR3 loop spans 15 amino acids. Trimming took 6 bases from V and 1 from J; bases not matched to a gene: 6. CDR3 in amino acids: CASRPRLASYNEQFF. The CDR3 region has the DNA TGTGCCAGCAGACCTCGACTAGCTTCCTACAATGAGCAGTTCTTC. Combining the CDR3 with reference TRBV7-2 and TRBJ2-1 gives the whole variable domain GAGVSQSPSNKVTEKGKDVELRCDPISGHTALYWYRQSLGQGLEFLIYFQGNSAPDKSGLPSDRFSAERTGGSVSTLTIQRTQQEDSAVYLCASRPRLASYNEQFFGPGTRLTVL.

The genes are TRBV7-9 and TRBJ2-4, with 11 bases identical to TRBD2. J was trimmed by 8 bases and V by 3 bases; bases with no gene match: 24. Per germline, CDR1 SEHNR and CDR2 FQNEAQ (reference sequence). This CDR3 has 21 amino acids. CDR3 DNA sequence: TGTGCCAGCAGCTTCCCGGAGGGAGTGGCGGGACTAGCGGAACCCATAGACATTCAGTACTTC. Protein sequence: CASSFPEGVAGLAEPIDIQYF.

This clonotype was observed a few times. The chain couples TRBV20-1 to TRBJ2-5; possibly TRBD2 for D (6 bases). The germline V and J ends were trimmed by 0 bases and 4 bases, with 15 bases remaining between them. This CDR3 is 15 amino acids long. CDR1 and CDR2 (germline): DFQATT, SNEGSKA (reference sequence). The CDR3 DNA is TGCAGTGCTAGAGATCCGTGGAGGGGAGGAGAGACCCAGTACTTC. Amino acid sequence: CSARDPWRGGETQYF.

This chain links TRBV20-1 with TRBJ1-1; D is ambiguous. The CDR3 extends over 12 amino acids. V lost 2 bases, J lost 2 bases, and 6 bases lay in between. The V gene's germline CDR1 is DFQATT and CDR2 SNEGSKA (reference sequence). The CDR3 loop reads CSARQINTEAFF. CDR3 bases: TGCAGTGCTAGACAAATAAACACTGAAGCTTTCTTT.

This chain joins TRBV6-6 and TRBJ2-7; possibly TRBD2 for D (6 bases). Germline-derived CDR1 and CDR2 are MNHNY and SVGAGI (reference sequence). The CDR3 has 13 amino acids. Trimming stripped 3 bases from V and 2 bases from J, with 8 bases between. The CDR3 DNA follows: TGTGCCAGCAGTTATGGGAGGACCTACGAGCAGTACGTC. Translated: CASSYGRTYEQYV.

This clonotype was observed a handful of times. Written as DNA, the CDR3 is TGTGCCAGCAGTTATCAGTCAGGGGGTAGCACAGATACGCAGTATTTT. As protein: CASSYQSGGSTDTQYF. V is TRBV6-5 and J is TRBJ2-3, with TRBD1 matching 7 bases. The CDR3 is 16 amino acids. The V segment lost 3 bases and the J segment 0 bases; nucleotides outside the gene matches: 6. In germline, CDR1 is MNHEY, CDR2 SVGAGI.

V gene TRBV2 combines with J gene TRBJ1-3; no definite D call. The germline V gene encodes CDR1 SNHLY and CDR2 FYNNEI. The V gene lost 8 bases and the J gene lost 2 bases, with 7 bases spanning the gap. CDR3 length: 12 amino acids. Written as DNA, the CDR3 is TGTGCCAGCTACCGGGCTGGAAACACCATATATTTT. This sequence encodes CASYRAGNTIYF.

CDR3 region: CSARTVATNEKLFF. In DNA, the CDR3 is TGCAGTGCCAGGACAGTTGCAACTAATGAAAAACTGTTTTTT. The V call is TRBV20-1, the J call TRBJ1-4; maybe TRBD1 (6 bases). The CDR3 has 14 amino acids. The V end lost 6 bases, the J end lost 0 bases, and 11 bases lay between the germline ends. The germline gives CDR1 DFQATT, CDR2 SNEGSKA (reference sequence).

This clonotype was detected many times. J is TRBJ2-3 and V is TRBV12-3 or TRBV12-4; 9 bases agree with TRBD2. This CDR3 spans 14 amino acids. V dropped 5 bases and J dropped 8; count of bases not matched to a gene: 8. The CDR3, as DNA: TGTGCCAGCAGTCAAAGCGGGGGGTACCGTACGCAGTATTTT. Amino acids: CASSQSGGYRTQYF.

This clonotype was seen more than once but under ten times. The chain is built from TRBV5-6 and TRBJ2-1, with 9 bases identical to TRBD2. V trimming: 1 base; J trimming: 8 bases; junction bases outside the gene matches: 4. The CDR3 length is 14 residues. Germline V gene data show CDR1 as SGHDT and CDR2 as YYEEEE. The CDR3: CASSLLRGGYEQFF. For the CDR3, the DNA is TGTGCCAGCAGCTTGCTGCGGGGGGGCTATGAGCAGTTCTTC.

This chain connects TRBV5-1 to TRBJ2-4, with TRBD1 matching 7 bases. The CDR3 is made up of 17 amino acids. In germline, CDR1 is SGHRS, CDR2 YFSETQ. V was clipped by 0 bases and J by 3 bases; unmatched bases: 9. CDR3 sequence (DNA): TGCGCCAGCAGCTTGGTTCCGACAGGGATAAACAAAAACATTCAGTACTTC. Translating it yields CASSLVPTGINKNIQYF.

The chain recombines TRBV28 with TRBJ1-5; D possibly corresponds to TRBD1 (6 bases). Between the trimmed V and J ends, which lost 2 bases and 7 bases, there was a span of 12 bases. This CDR3 has 14 amino acids. Germline V gene sequence: CDR1 MDHEN, CDR2 SYDVKM. CDR3 residues: CASSLAGARQPQHF. CDR3 sequence (DNA): TGTGCCAGCAGTTTAGCAGGGGCGCGCCAGCCCCAGCATTTT.

The V call is TRBV4-2, the J call TRBJ2-3; TRBD2 is a possible D gene (7 bases). Trimming removed 1 base at V and 0 bases at J, with 14 bases between. There are 17 residues in the CDR3. Germline V CDR1 and CDR2: LGHNA, YNFKEQ. The chain's CDR3 is CASSQGGGGTSTDTQYF. CDR3 nucleotide sequence: TGTGCCAGCAGCCAAGGGGGGGGCGGCACCAGCACAGATACGCAGTATTTT.

The chain joins TRBV28 to TRBJ1-4, with 7 bases identical to TRBD1. Germline trimming cut 6 bases from V and 1 base from J; bases unmatched to any gene: 8. Germline V CDR1 and CDR2: MDHEN, SYDVKM. The CDR3 is 16 residues long. The CDR3 DNA follows: TGTGCCAGCAGCAAAGGGGGCGCGATAACTAATGAAAAACTGTTTTTT. This sequence encodes CASSKGGAITNEKLFF. Complete variable domain (other parts from reference TRBV28 and TRBJ1-4): DVKVTQSSRYLVKRTGEKVFLECVQDMDHENMFWYRQDPGLGLRLIYFSYDVKMKEKGDIPEGYSVSREKKERFSLILESASTNQTSMYLCASSKGGAITNEKLFFGSGTQLSVL.